This T cell receptor beta chain derives from a study of shared clonotypes between healthy human individuals. The authors divided CD4+ cells into CD45RA+ naive and CD45RA-negative memory subsets. CDR1 SGHRS and CDR2 YFSETQ come from the germline V gene. The CDR3 runs 15 residues. The junction had 3 bases not matched to a gene; V was cut back by 0 bases and J by 3 bases. About this clone itself: This specimen includes other DNA sequences encoding the same CDR3.

Sequencing used immunoSEQ multiplex PCR; TCRdb keeps in-frame clones, though not all of them. The table has about 1.1 million clones, more than 75% seen once; the top ten hold 0.5% to 0.6%. This receptor was identified in a man aged 18 to 29 in good health. Some clones in this sample may be carry-over from other donors' samples. The chain combines TRBV5-1 with TRBJ2-7, with TRBD1 identical over 10 bases. The sequenced material came from memory CD4+ T cells from PBMCs. Subset: CD45RA-negative fraction. The CDR3 region has the DNA TGCGCCAGCAGCTTGGCCGGGACAGGGGTCTACGAGCAGTACTTC. It codes for CASSLAGTGVYEQYF.